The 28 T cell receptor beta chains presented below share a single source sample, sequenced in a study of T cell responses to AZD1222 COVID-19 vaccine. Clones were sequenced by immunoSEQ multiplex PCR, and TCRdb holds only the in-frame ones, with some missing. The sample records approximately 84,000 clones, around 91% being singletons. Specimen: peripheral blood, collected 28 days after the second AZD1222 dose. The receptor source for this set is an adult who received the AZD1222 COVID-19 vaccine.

The CDR3 DNA is TGTGCCAGCAGTACTAACCAGCTGATCCAGAATGAGCAGTTCTTC. Residues: CASSTNQLIQNEQFF. The chain carries TRBV6-6 and TRBJ2-1; no reliable D call. Germline CDR1 is MNHNY and CDR2 is SVGAGI (reference sequence). The ends were cut back, 5 bases at V and 7 bases at J, with 18 bases in the middle. The CDR3 is made up of 15 amino acids.

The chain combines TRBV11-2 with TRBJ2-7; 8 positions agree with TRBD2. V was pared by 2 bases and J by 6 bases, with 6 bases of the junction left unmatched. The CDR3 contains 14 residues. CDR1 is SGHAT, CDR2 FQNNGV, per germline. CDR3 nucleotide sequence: TGTGCCAGCAGCTTAACAGCGGGAGAAACCGAGCAGTACTTC. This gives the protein CASSLTAGETEQYF.

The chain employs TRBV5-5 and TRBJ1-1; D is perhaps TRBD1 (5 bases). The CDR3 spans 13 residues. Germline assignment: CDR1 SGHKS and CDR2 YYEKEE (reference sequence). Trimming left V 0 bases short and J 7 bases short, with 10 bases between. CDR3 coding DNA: TGTGCCAGCAGCTTGGTAGCAGGGATTGAAGCTTTCTTT. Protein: CASSLVAGIEAFF.

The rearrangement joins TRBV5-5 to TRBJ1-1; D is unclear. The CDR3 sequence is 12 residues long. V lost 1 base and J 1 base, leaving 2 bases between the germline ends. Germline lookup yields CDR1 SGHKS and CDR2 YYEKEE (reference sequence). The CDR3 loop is CASSLSNTEAFF. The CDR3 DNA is TGTGCCAGCAGCTTGTCGAACACTGAAGCTTTCTTT.

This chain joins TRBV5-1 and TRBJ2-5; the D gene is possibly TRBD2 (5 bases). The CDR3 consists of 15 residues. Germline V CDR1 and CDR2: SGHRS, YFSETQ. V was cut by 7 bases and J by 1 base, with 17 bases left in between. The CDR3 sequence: CASRGSSAVQETQYF. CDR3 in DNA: TGCGCCAGCCGAGGGTCGAGCGCGGTCCAAGAGACCCAGTACTTC.

CDR3 loop: CAISEGAAGELFF. For the CDR3, the DNA is TGTGCCATCAGTGAGGGGGCCGCCGGGGAGCTGTTTTTT. The J gene is TRBJ2-2, the V gene TRBV10-3; weak D call: TRBD1 (5 bases). V was shortened by 2 bases and J by 6 bases, with 7 bases between the two germline ends. The germline V gene has CDR1 ENHRY and CDR2 SYGVKD. The CDR3 extends over 13 amino acids.

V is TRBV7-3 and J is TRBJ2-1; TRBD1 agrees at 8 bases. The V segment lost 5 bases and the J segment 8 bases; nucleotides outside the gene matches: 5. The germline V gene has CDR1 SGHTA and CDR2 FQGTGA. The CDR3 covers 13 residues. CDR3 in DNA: TGTGCCAGCAGCACCCCAGGGGGCCATGAGCAGTTCTTC. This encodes CASSTPGGHEQFF.

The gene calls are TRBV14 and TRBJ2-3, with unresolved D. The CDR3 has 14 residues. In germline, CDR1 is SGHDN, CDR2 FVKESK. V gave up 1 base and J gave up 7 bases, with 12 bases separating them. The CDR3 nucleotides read TGTGCCAGCAGCCAAGGCAGCCTCGGGTATACGCAGTATTTT. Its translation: CASSQGSLGYTQYF.

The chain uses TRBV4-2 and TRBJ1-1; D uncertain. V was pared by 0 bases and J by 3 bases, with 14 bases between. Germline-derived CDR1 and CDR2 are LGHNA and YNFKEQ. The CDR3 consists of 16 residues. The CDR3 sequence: CASSQDPQRTDTEAFF. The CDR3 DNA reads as TGTGCCAGCAGCCAAGACCCACAGCGGACGGACACTGAAGCTTTCTTT.

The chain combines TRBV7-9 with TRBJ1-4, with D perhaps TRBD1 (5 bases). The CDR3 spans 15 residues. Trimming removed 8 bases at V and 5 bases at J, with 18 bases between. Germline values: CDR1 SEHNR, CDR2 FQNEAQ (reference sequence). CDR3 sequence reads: CASASGGSRNEKLFF. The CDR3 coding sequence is TGTGCCAGCGCTTCGGGGGGTTCTCGAAATGAAAAACTGTTTTTT.

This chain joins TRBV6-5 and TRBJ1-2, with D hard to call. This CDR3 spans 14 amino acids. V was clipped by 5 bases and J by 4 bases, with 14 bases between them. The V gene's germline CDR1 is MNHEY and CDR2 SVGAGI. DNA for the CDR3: TGTGCCAGCAGTCCGTCGGTCGCGGTCTATGGCTACACCTTC. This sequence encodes CASSPSVAVYGYTF.

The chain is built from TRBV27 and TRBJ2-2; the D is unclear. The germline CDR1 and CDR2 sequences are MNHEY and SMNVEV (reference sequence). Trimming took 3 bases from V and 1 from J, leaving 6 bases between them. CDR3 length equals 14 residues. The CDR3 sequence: CASSFKQNTGELFF. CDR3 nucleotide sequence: TGTGCCAGCAGTTTCAAACAGAACACCGGGGAGCTGTTTTTT.

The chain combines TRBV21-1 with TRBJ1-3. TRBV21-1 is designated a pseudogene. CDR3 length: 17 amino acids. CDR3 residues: CASSKVDEELGGNTIYF. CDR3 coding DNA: TGTGCCAGCAGCAAAGTGGACGAGGAGCTTGGTGGAAACACCATATATTTT.

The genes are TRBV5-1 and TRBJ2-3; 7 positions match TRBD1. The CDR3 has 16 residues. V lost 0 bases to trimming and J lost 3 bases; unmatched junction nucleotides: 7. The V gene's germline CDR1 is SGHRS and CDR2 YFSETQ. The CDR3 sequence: CASSLVSGTETDTQYF. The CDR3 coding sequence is TGCGCCAGCAGCTTGGTCTCCGGGACAGAGACAGATACGCAGTATTTT.

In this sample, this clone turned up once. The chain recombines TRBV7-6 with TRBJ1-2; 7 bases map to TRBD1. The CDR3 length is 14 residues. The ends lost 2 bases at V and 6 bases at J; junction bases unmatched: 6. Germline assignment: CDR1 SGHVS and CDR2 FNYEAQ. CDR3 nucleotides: TGTGCCAGCAGCTTAATAGGGGGCGAAGATGGCTACACCTTC. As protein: CASSLIGGEDGYTF.

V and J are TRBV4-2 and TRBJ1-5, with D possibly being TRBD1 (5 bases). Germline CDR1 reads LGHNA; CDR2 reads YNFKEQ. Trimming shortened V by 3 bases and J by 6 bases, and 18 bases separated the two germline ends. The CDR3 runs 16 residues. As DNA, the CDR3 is TGTGCCAGCAGCCAGCCCGGGACGACCGTCGGTCAGCCCCAGCATTTT. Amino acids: CASSQPGTTVGQPQHF.

CDR3 DNA sequence: TGCGCCAGCAGCCAAGGCGGGACGGTATACTTC. Its protein product is CASSQGGTVYF. The chain is built from TRBV4-3 and TRBJ2-5; tentative D call: TRBD2 (6 bases). Germline assignment: CDR1 LGHNA and CDR2 YSLEER. The length of the CDR3 is 11 residues. Trimming stripped 1 base from V and 14 bases from J, with 11 bases between.

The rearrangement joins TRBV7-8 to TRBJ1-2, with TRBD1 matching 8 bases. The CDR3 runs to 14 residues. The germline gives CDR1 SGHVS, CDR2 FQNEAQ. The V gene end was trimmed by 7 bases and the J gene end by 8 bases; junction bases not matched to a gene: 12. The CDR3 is CASTTLGRGRGYTF. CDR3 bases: TGTGCCAGCACCACCCTTGGCAGGGGGCGCGGCTACACCTTC.

Here the CDR3 reads CASRLLAGSTDTQYF. CDR3 DNA: TGTGCCAGTAGGCTCCTGGCGGGATCCACAGATACGCAGTATTTT. The chain uses TRBV19 and TRBJ2-3, with D maybe TRBD2 (6 bases). Germline CDR1 is LNHDA and CDR2 is SQIVND (reference sequence). Trimming took 6 bases from V and 2 from J, leaving 15 bases between them. CDR3 length: 15 amino acids.

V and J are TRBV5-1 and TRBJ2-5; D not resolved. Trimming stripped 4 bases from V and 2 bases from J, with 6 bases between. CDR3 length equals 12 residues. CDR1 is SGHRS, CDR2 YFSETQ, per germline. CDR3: CASSPAQETQYF. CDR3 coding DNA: TGCGCCAGCAGCCCCGCTCAAGAGACCCAGTACTTC.

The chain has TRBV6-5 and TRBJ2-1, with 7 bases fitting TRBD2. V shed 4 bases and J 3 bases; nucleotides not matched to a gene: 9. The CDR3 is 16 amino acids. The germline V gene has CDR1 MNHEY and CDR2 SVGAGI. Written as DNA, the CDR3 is TGTGCCAGCAGTTGGCCTAGGGGCGGGAGCTACAATGAGCAGTTCTTC. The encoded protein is CASSWPRGGSYNEQFF.

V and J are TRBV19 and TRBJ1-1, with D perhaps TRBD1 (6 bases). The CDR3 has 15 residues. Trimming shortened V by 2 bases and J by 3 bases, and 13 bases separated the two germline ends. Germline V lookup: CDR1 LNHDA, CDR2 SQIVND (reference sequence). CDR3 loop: CASSISPGGYTEAFF. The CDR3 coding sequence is TGTGCCAGTAGTATAAGCCCCGGGGGCTACACTGAAGCTTTCTTT.

The CDR3 sequence is CASVWTNTGELFF. In nucleotides, the CDR3 is TGTGCCAGCGTTTGGACGAACACCGGGGAGCTGTTTTTT. V is TRBV6-1 and J is TRBJ2-2; D ambiguous. The CDR3 spans 13 residues. The V end lost 8 bases, the J end lost 0 bases, and 7 bases lay between the germline ends. CDR1 is MNHNS, CDR2 SASEGT, per germline.

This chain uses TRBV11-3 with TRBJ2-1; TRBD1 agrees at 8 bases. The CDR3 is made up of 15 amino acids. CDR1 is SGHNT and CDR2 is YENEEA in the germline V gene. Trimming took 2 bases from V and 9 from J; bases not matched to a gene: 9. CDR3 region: CASSLSDRGSSEQFF. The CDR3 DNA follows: TGTGCCAGCAGCTTATCTGACAGGGGCTCGAGTGAGCAGTTCTTC.

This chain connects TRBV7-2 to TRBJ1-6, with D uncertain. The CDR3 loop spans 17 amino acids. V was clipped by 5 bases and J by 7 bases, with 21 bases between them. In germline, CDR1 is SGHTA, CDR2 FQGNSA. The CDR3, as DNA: TGTGCCAGCAGCGAAAGTAGGGTGGCGTTCTCGAATTCACCCCTCCACTTT. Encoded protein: CASSESRVAFSNSPLHF.

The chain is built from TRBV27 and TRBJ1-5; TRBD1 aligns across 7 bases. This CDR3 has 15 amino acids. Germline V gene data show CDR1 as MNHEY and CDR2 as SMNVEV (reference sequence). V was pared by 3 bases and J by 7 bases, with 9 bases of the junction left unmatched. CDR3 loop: CASSFRQGDGQPQHF. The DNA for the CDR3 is TGTGCCAGCAGTTTCCGACAGGGAGACGGACAGCCCCAGCATTTT.

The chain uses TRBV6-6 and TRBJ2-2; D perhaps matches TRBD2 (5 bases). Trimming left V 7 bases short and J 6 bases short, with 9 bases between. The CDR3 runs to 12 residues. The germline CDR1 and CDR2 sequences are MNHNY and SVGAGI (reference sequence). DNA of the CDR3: TGTGCCAGCACCACGGAGGCCGGGGAGCTGTTTTTT. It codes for CASTTEAGELFF.

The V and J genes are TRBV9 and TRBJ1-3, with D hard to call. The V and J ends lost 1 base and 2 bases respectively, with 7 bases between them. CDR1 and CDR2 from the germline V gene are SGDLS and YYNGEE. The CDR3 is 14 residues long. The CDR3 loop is CASSVQETGNTIYF. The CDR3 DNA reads TGTGCCAGCAGCGTACAGGAAACTGGAAACACCATATATTTT.